This TCR beta chain was documented in a study of long-term antiretroviral therapy in people with HIV. This CDR3 region has 13 residues. Germline V gives CDR1 LNHDA, CDR2 SQIVND (reference sequence). Trimming pared 6 bases from V and 1 base from J, leaving 9 bases between. This clone appeared a few times. The assay used was immunoSEQ (version v3.0), run at survey level. The table came from immunoSEQ multiplex PCR; TCRdb's copy has only in-frame clones and leaves some out. Of 13,000 or so clones listed, 75% to 85% are singletons. The chain carries TRBV19 and TRBJ1-1, with D unclear. The source was unsorted PBMCs, collected 3.2 years before starting antiretroviral therapy. The receptor comes from a man in his forties with HIV. CDR3 sequence: CASSPSPNTEAFF. The CDR3 DNA reads TGTGCCAGTAGCCCGTCACCGAACACTGAAGCTTTCTTT.